This TCR beta chain derives from a study of graft-versus-host responses after intestinal transplantation. Study-wide context: Recipients obtained multivisceral, liver-intestinal, or isolated intestinal transplants.

Overall study findings and caveats: GvH clonotypes were identified within recipient marrow, with a subset emerging first in ileum or blood. Where graft-donor T cell macrochimerism was present, patients had high graft-versus-host to host-versus-graft clonal ratios in allografts.

Clones were sequenced by immunoSEQ multiplex PCR, and TCRdb holds only the in-frame ones, with some missing. Of over 100,000 clones in the sample, 85% to 95% were seen once. Regarding this clone: Antigen specificity is unknown.

The sequences come from unstimulated CD8+ T cells sorted from spleen or lymph node cells, collected before transplant. This clonotype was sampled from a human donor who was the organ donor for an intestinal transplant.

The CDR3 coding sequence is TGTGCCAGCAGTGAAGCGAACGAGATTTCGGAGACCCAGTACTTC. Amino acid sequence: CASSEANEISETQYF. J is TRBJ2-5 and V is TRBV6-1; the D is unclear. The CDR3 has 15 residues. Germline V CDR1 and CDR2: MNHNS, SASEGT. Trimming cost V 0 bases and J 5 bases, with 13 bases left between them.